In its sample, the clone carrying this T cell receptor beta chain was seen many times. The sample comes from a study of T-cell reconstitution after alpha-beta-depleted transplantation in children. Germline CDR1 MDHEN, CDR2 SYDVKM. Between the trimmed V and J ends, which lost 10 bases and 10 bases, there was a span of 20 bases. The CDR3 has 13 residues. Unique molecular identifiers featured in how the TCRbeta library was prepared. TCRdb called the PCR reads again in MiXCR, with one record for every CDR3 protein. The sample has a few hundred thousand distinct CDR3 sequences, around 9.7% seen once. V gene TRBV28 combines with J gene TRBJ1-5, with D hard to call. Sequencing used PBMCs from the stem cell graft donor, obtained from the stem cell graft. The receptor was isolated from a human donor who donated a stem cell graft to a child with SCID. The CDR3 DNA follows: TGTGCCACCCAAGACCAAATGGCACGACCCCAGCATTTT. Protein sequence: CATQDQMARPQHF.